This TCR beta chain was identified during a study of human T cells and chemical hapten exposure. This clonotype was recorded a few times. The V and J ends lost 4 bases and 7 bases, in that order; junction bases with no gene match: 9. Germline CDR1 and CDR2: SGHTA and FQGNSA. The CDR3 extends over 16 amino acids. As to time point: pre-sensitization, week 0. Treatment: therapeutic diphenylcyclopropenone sensitization with weekly scalp DPC. TCRdb reprocessed the RACE reads with MiXCR, giving one entry per CDR3 protein. The sample carries about 80,000 distinct CDR3 sequences, around 15% recorded once. The chain couples TRBV7-2 to TRBJ2-7; 14 bases fit TRBD2. This material consisted of whole blood, taken in connection with sensitization to the hapten diphenylcyclopropenone (DPC). This TCR came from a woman aged 45 to 65 with alopecia areata. Some clones in this sample may be carry-over from other donors' samples. The CDR3 reads CASSSGTSGSRREQYF. The DNA for the CDR3 is TGTGCCAGCAGCTCCGGGACTAGCGGGAGTAGGAGAGAGCAGTACTTC.